This is a list of T cell receptor beta chains from one sample in a study of control samples from healthy donors and cancer patients. The assay was immunoSEQ multiplex PCR, and TCRdb's table has in-frame clones only and misses some. This table holds roughly 170,000 clones, about 90% found once. The sequenced material came from blood. These receptors came from a woman in her 40s in good health. The CDR3 runs from the conserved cysteine through the conserved F or W. Clone size is stated in some rows and not others, as once, few, many or a class when expanded.

V gene: TRBV28
clone size: NA
J gene: TRBJ1-5
CDR3 length: 13
CDR3 protein: CASRRDSNQPQHF

V gene: TRBV6-5
clone size: NA
J gene: TRBJ1-6
CDR3 length: 13
CDR3 protein: CASSYSSNSPLHF

V gene: TRBV7-9
clone size: NA
J gene: TRBJ2-1
CDR3 length: 15
CDR3 protein: CASREQGLSYNEQFF

V gene: TRBV5-1
clone size: NA
J gene: TRBJ2-7
CDR3 length: 13
CDR3 protein: CASSLAAGNEQYF

V gene: TRBV7-6
clone size: few
J gene: TRBJ1-1
CDR3 length: 13
CDR3 protein: CASSSYLNTEAFF

V gene: TRBV28
clone size: NA
J gene: TRBJ1-2
CDR3 length: 15
CDR3 protein: CASSNLTGFVHGYTF

V gene: TRBV24-1
clone size: NA
J gene: TRBJ1-4
CDR3 length: 21
CDR3 protein: CATSDHGQGLASLATNEKLFF

V gene: TRBV18
clone size: NA
J gene: TRBJ1-1
CDR3 length: 16
CDR3 protein: CASSLTLQGAQTEAFF

V gene: TRBV7-2
clone size: NA
J gene: TRBJ1-1
CDR3 length: 12
CDR3 protein: CASSLAGPTAFF

V gene: TRBV4-1
clone size: NA
J gene: TRBJ2-3
CDR3 length: 16
CDR3 protein: CASSQDSTGVTDTQYF

V gene: TRBV5-4
clone size: NA
J gene: TRBJ2-2
CDR3 length: 15
CDR3 protein: CASSPRTSGTGELFF

V gene: TRBV5-1
clone size: NA
J gene: TRBJ2-2
CDR3 length: 15
CDR3 protein: CASSSNGGNTGELFF

V gene: TRBV28
clone size: NA
J gene: TRBJ2-5
CDR3 length: 15
CDR3 protein: CASSRTGRSEETQYF

V gene: TRBV4-2
clone size: once
J gene: TRBJ2-1
CDR3 length: 17
CDR3 protein: CASSQDVAGDPYNEQFF

V gene: TRBV12-3/TRBV12-4
clone size: NA
J gene: TRBJ1-2
CDR3 length: 13
CDR3 protein: CASSPGLNYGYTF

V gene: TRBV5-1
clone size: NA
J gene: TRBJ1-3
CDR3 length: 16
CDR3 protein: CASSVGPKGSGNTIYF

V gene: TRBV5-5
clone size: once
J gene: TRBJ2-5
CDR3 length: 18
CDR3 protein: CASSLKPAPGGFGETQYF

V gene: TRBV28
clone size: few
J gene: TRBJ1-1
CDR3 length: 14
CDR3 protein: CASSPGTENTEAFF

V gene: TRBV7-2
clone size: NA
J gene: TRBJ2-3
CDR3 length: 19
CDR3 protein: CASSLGPGLAGGPEDTQYF

V gene: TRBV14
clone size: once
J gene: TRBJ2-5
CDR3 length: 12
CDR3 protein: CASSQVQETQYF

V gene: TRBV5-4
clone size: NA
J gene: TRBJ2-2
CDR3 length: 15
CDR3 protein: CASSFTGGSTGELFF

V gene: TRBV10-3
clone size: NA
J gene: TRBJ2-2
CDR3 length: 17
CDR3 protein: CAISWDRGLLGAGELFF

V gene: TRBV12-3/TRBV12-4
clone size: few
J gene: TRBJ1-1
CDR3 length: 13
CDR3 protein: CASSFGSRFEAFF